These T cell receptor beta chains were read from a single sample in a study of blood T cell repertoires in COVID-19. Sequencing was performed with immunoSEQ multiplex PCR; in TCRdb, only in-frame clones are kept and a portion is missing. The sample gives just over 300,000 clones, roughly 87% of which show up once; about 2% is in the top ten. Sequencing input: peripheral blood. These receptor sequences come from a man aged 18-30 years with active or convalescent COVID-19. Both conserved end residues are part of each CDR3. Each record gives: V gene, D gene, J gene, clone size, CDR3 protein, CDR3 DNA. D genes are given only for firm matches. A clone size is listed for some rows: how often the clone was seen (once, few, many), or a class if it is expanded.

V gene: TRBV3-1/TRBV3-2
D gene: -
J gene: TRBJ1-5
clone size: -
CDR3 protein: CASSQGGRGGQPQHF
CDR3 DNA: TGTGCCAGCAGCCAGGGGGGAAGGGGTGGGCAGCCCCAGCATTTT

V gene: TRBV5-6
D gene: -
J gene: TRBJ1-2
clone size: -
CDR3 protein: CASHRVRYGYTF
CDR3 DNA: TGTGCCAGTCACAGGGTCCGCTATGGCTACACCTTC

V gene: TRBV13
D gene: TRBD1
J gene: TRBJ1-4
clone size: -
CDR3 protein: CASSLRQGYEKLFF
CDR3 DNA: TGTGCCAGCAGCCTTCGACAGGGTTACGAAAAACTGTTTTTT

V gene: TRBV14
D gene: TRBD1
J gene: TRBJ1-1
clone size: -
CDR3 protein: CASSQDLVRGTEAFF
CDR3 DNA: TGTGCCAGCAGCCAAGATCTTGTCAGGGGGACTGAAGCTTTCTTT

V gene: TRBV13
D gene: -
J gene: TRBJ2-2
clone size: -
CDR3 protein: CASSSRTGELFF
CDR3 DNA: TGTGCCAGCAGCTCGAGGACCGGGGAGCTGTTTTTT

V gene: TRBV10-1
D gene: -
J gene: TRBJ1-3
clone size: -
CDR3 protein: CASKTEPGGPSGNTIYF
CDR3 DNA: TGCGCCAGCAAGACCGAACCGGGCGGGCCCTCTGGAAACACCATATATTTT

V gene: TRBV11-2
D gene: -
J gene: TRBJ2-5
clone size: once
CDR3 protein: CASSVSPGETQYF
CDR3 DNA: TGTGCCAGCAGCGTTTCCCCGGGGGAGACCCAGTACTTC

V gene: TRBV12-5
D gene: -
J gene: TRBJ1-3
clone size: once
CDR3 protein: CASGLARSDRGNTIYF
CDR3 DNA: TGTGCTAGTGGTTTGGCACGCTCTGACAGGGGAAACACCATATATTTT

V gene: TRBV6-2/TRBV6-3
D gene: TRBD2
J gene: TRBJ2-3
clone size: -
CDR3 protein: CASSYSGTRTYTDTQYF
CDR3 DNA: TGTGCCAGCAGTTATTCCGGGACTAGAACTTACACAGATACGCAGTATTTT

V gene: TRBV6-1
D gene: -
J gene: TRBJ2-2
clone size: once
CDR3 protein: CASSEIRVSVLTGELFF
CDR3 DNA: TGTGCCAGCAGTGAGATCAGGGTCTCGGTTTTGACCGGGGAGCTGTTTTTT

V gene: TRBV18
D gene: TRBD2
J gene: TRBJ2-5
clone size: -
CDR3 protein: CASSPRTSGGAGQETQYF
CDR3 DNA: TGTGCCAGCTCACCGCGGACTAGCGGGGGGGCCGGGCAAGAGACCCAGTACTTC

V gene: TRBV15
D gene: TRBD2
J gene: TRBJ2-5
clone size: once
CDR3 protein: CATWGSGISETQYF
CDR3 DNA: TGTGCCACCTGGGGTAGCGGGATATCAGAGACCCAGTACTTC

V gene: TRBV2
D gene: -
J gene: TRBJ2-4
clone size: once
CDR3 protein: CASRLDWEQNIQYF
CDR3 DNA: TGTGCCAGCAGACTTGATTGGGAGCAAAACATTCAGTACTTC

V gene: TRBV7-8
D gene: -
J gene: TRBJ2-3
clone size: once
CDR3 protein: CASSDSTVSDTQYF
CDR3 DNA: TGTGCCAGCAGCGACTCTACGGTTTCAGATACGCAGTATTTT

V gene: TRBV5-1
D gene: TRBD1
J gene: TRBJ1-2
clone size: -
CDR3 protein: CASSPGQGAIGYTF
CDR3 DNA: TGCGCCAGCAGCCCGGGACAGGGGGCGATTGGCTACACCTTC

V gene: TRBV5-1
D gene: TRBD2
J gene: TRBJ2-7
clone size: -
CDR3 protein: CASSFGMTSGTYEQYF
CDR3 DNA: TGCGCCAGCAGCTTCGGGATGACTAGCGGAACCTACGAGCAGTACTTC

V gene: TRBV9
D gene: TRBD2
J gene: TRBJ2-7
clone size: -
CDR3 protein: CASSEYGGSIYEQYF
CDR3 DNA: TGTGCCAGCAGCGAGTACGGCGGGAGTATCTACGAGCAGTACTTC

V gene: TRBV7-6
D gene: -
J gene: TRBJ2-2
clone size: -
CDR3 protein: CASSPRTAGGELFF
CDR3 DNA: TGTGCCAGCAGCCCCCGGACAGCTGGAGGGGAGCTGTTTTTT

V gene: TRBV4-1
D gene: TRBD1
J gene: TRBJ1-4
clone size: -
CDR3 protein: CASSQAGTGNEKLFF
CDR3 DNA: TGCGCCAGCAGCCAAGCCGGGACAGGGAATGAAAAACTGTTTTTT

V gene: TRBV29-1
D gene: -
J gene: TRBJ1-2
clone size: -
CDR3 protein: CSASLSNYGYTF
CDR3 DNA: TGCAGCGCCTCACTGAGCAACTATGGCTACACCTTC

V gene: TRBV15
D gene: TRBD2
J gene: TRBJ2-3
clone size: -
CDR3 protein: CATKAGGPGGTDTQYF
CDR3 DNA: TGTGCCACCAAAGCGGGAGGGCCCGGGGGCACAGATACGCAGTATTTT

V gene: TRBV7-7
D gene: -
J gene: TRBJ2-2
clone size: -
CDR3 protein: CASSSHSGTGELFF
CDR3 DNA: TGTGCCAGCAGCTCCCACAGTGGGACCGGGGAGCTGTTTTTT

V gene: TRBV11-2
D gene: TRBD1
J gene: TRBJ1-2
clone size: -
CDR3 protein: CASSLNQGAGGYTF
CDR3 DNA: TGTGCCAGCAGCCTAAACCAGGGGGCTGGTGGCTACACCTTC